Presented here are 23 T cell receptor beta chains from one specimen sequenced in a study of beta chain features in type 1 diabetes. Antigens of these TCRs are unknown. Study results and limitations: Significant though moderate, a shortening of TCRB CDR3s appeared in all four CD4+ subsets of Type 1 diabetes patients.

Sequenced material consisted of expressed TCRB transcripts (all of the isolated RNA was reverse transcribed). Sequencing was performed with immunoSEQ multiplex PCR; in TCRdb, only in-frame clones are kept and a portion is missing. The sample has about 660,000 clones; around 15% are singletons. The specimen was naive CD4+ T cells from blood. The receptors come from a man aged 18 to 30 with type 1 diabetes.

This clone was detected only a few times. The rearrangement links TRBV14 to TRBJ1-2, with D unclear. With 2 bases removed from V and 8 bases from J, the gap between germline ends came to 21 bases. This CDR3 is built from 16 residues. Germline V gene sequence: CDR1 SGHDN, CDR2 FVKESK. The CDR3 DNA sequence: TGTGCCAGCAGCCAACTGAGATCTGACCGTATAGGGGGCTACACCTTC. Its protein product is CASSQLRSDRIGGYTF.

The table lists this clone with a count of one. In the same sample, other DNA sequences code for this CDR3. The genes are TRBV4-1 and TRBJ1-6; a possible D gene is TRBD1 (5 bases). V gave up 0 bases and J gave up 7 bases, with 13 bases separating them. Germline loops: CDR1 MGHRA, CDR2 YSYEKL. This CDR3 region has 16 residues. The chain's CDR3 is CASSQDWQGGNSPLHF. The CDR3 DNA follows: TGCGCCAGCAGCCAAGATTGGCAGGGTGGGAATTCACCCCTCCACTTT.

The chain joins TRBV18 to TRBJ1-1; 7 nucleotides match TRBD1. The CDR3 has 14 amino acids. The V gene end was trimmed by 5 bases and the J gene end by 9 bases; junction bases not matched to a gene: 12. Germline V CDR1 and CDR2: KGHSH, LQKENI. CDR3 region: CASSTMPGQPQAFF. The CDR3, as DNA: TGTGCCAGCTCAACCATGCCGGGACAGCCCCAAGCTTTCTTT.

This clone was seen only a few times. The J gene is TRBJ2-2, the V gene TRBV30; D remains ambiguous. The CDR3 length is 11 residues. Germline CDR1 reads GTSNPN; CDR2 reads SVGIG (reference sequence). V was trimmed by 4 bases and J by 6 bases, leaving 6 bases between them. Here the CDR3 DNA reads TGTGCCTGGAAATTGGCCGGGGAGCTGTTTTTT. Translating gives CAWKLAGELFF.

About this clone itself: This specimen includes other DNA sequences encoding the same CDR3. The chain recombines TRBV5-6 with TRBJ2-1; the D is unclear. CDR1 and CDR2 from the germline V gene are SGHDT and YYEEEE. Trimming left V 4 bases short and J 5 bases short, with 4 bases between. CDR3 size: 11 residues. CDR3 amino acids: CASSLNNEQFF. The CDR3 nucleotides are TGTGCCAGCAGCCTTAACAATGAGCAGTTCTTC.

The J gene is TRBJ1-1, the V gene TRBV11-2; D gene ambiguous. This CDR3 has 10 residues. The germline V and J ends were trimmed by 2 bases and 9 bases, with 4 bases remaining between them. Germline values: CDR1 SGHAT, CDR2 FQNNGV. Written as DNA, the CDR3 is TGTGCCAGCAGCTTAACCCAAGCTTTCTTT. The encoded protein is CASSLTQAFF.

This clone was seen many times. Other DNA variants within this sample encode the same CDR3. This rearrangement joins TRBV28 to TRBJ2-1, with D uncertain. Germline values: CDR1 MDHEN, CDR2 SYDVKM. This CDR3 has 13 amino acids. The ends were cut back, 2 bases at V and 1 base at J, with 3 bases in the middle. The CDR3: CASSLGSYNEQFF. The CDR3 coding sequence is TGTGCCAGCAGTTTAGGATCCTACAATGAGCAGTTCTTC.

This clone occurred a few times. This rearrangement joins TRBV9 to TRBJ2-3; unclear D gene. The CDR3 has 12 residues. Trimming took 0 bases from V and 8 from J, leaving 7 bases between them. The germline V gene encodes CDR1 SGDLS and CDR2 YYNGEE. This CDR3 is CASSVELGTQYF. DNA of the CDR3: TGTGCCAGCAGCGTAGAGCTAGGTACGCAGTATTTT.

The rearrangement uses TRBV15 and TRBJ1-5; no firm D call. The CDR3 loop spans 15 amino acids. V dropped 0 bases and J dropped 2 bases, with 8 bases sitting between them. Germline assignment: CDR1 LNHNV and CDR2 YYDKDF (reference sequence). The CDR3 spells CATSRDGWGNQPQHF. The CDR3 DNA reads TGTGCCACCAGCAGAGATGGGTGGGGCAATCAGCCCCAGCATTTT.

This clone showed up just a few times. The chain employs TRBV15 and TRBJ2-1, with TRBD2 matching 8 bases. Germline V lookup: CDR1 LNHNV, CDR2 YYDKDF (reference sequence). Trimming at V came to 0 bases and at J to 8 bases, leaving 12 bases not matched to a gene. The CDR3 contains 17 residues. The CDR3 sequence: CATSRDGLSGRGDEQFF. The CDR3 coding sequence is TGTGCCACCAGCAGAGACGGTCTGAGCGGGAGAGGTGATGAGCAGTTCTTC.

This clone was detected a few times. V gene TRBV10-3 combines with J gene TRBJ1-2, with 10 nucleotides matching TRBD1. The CDR3 length is 13 residues. J lost 8 bases, V lost 10 bases, and 10 bases had no gene match. Germline CDR1 is ENHRY and CDR2 is SYGVKD. DNA for the CDR3: TGTGCCAGCTTACTCGGGACAGGGGTGGGCTACACCTTC. The encoded protein is CASLLGTGVGYTF.

The V and J genes are TRBV7-2 and TRBJ2-1, with TRBD2 as a possible D gene (5 bases). V lost 2 bases, J lost 5 bases, and 16 bases lay in between. The CDR3 is 16 amino acids. Germline CDR1 and CDR2: SGHTA and FQGNSA. The CDR3, as DNA: TGTGCCAGCAGCTTAAGTCTGATCGGGGTCAACAATGAGCAGTTCTTC. Translated, it gives CASSLSLIGVNNEQFF.

The rearrangement links TRBV19 to TRBJ2-7; D is undetermined. The CDR3 sequence is 15 residues long. The V gene lost 3 bases and the J gene lost 7 bases, with 19 bases spanning the gap. Germline lookup yields CDR1 LNHDA and CDR2 SQIVND (reference sequence). CDR3 residues: CASSIYGSTPEEQYF. CDR3 DNA sequence: TGTGCCAGTAGTATCTACGGTTCCACCCCCGAGGAGCAGTACTTC.

As to this clone: Other DNA sequences in the sample encode the same CDR3. The V and J genes are TRBV30 and TRBJ1-3; the D is unclear. Germline assignment: CDR1 GTSNPN and CDR2 SVGIG (reference sequence). This CDR3 is 12 amino acids long. V gave up 4 bases and J gave up 1 base, with 5 bases separating them. CDR3 bases: TGTGCCTGGACGGCGTCTGGAAACACCATATATTTT. Translation: CAWTASGNTIYF.

In this sample, this clone turned up a few times. The V call is TRBV7-2, the J call TRBJ2-5, with 8 positions matching TRBD1. CDR3 length: 13 amino acids. V was clipped by 11 bases and J by 2 bases; unmatched bases: 7. CDR1 and CDR2 from the germline V gene are SGHTA and FQGNSA. The DNA of the CDR3 is TGTGCCGGACAGGGCCAGCCACAAGAGACCCAGTACTTC. Its protein is CAGQGQPQETQYF.

The rearrangement joins TRBV30 to TRBJ1-2; possible D gene TRBD1, 6 bases. V dropped 1 base and J dropped 5 bases, with 14 bases sitting between them. Germline loops: CDR1 GTSNPN, CDR2 SVGIG (reference sequence). The CDR3 is made up of 14 amino acids. Here the CDR3 reads CAWSAHIQGYGYTF. The CDR3 region has the DNA TGTGCCTGGAGTGCTCACATACAGGGATATGGCTACACCTTC.

This clone occurred a few times. The gene calls are TRBV10-3 and TRBJ2-5; D remains unclear. The V gene lost 3 bases and the J gene lost 5 bases, with 10 bases spanning the gap. The germline V gene encodes CDR1 ENHRY and CDR2 SYGVKD. The CDR3 extends over 13 amino acids. The CDR3 region has the DNA TGTGCCATCAGTGACAGACGGGCGGAGACCCAGTACTTC. Translating it yields CAISDRRAETQYF.

The chain employs TRBV25-1 and TRBJ2-5; 9 bases map to TRBD1. V dropped 8 bases and J dropped 5; count of bases not matched to a gene: 12. Per the germline V gene, CDR1 is MGHDK and CDR2 is SYGVNS. There are 15 residues in the CDR3. For the CDR3, the DNA is TGTGCCAGCGGACACAGGGGGCGTGGAGGGGAGACCCAGTACTTC. Its protein product is CASGHRGRGGETQYF.

This clone was seen more than once but under ten times. Additional DNA sequences in this sample encode the identical CDR3. This rearrangement joins TRBV5-1 to TRBJ2-2; D is perhaps TRBD1 (6 bases). CDR3 length: 14 amino acids. Germline CDR1 and CDR2: SGHRS and YFSETQ. V was clipped by 0 bases and J by 4 bases, with 7 bases between them. CDR3 nucleotides: TGCGCCAGCAGCTTGGGGACAGCCACCGGGGAGCTGTTTTTT. Amino acid sequence: CASSLGTATGELFF.

This clone was counted only a few times. The V call is TRBV28, the J call TRBJ2-3, with 14 bases fitting TRBD2. The CDR3 totals 15 residues. Germline V gene sequence: CDR1 MDHEN, CDR2 SYDVKM. V shed 5 bases, J shed 7 bases, and the junction held 5 bases outside the gene matches. The CDR3 protein is CASSRLAGGPNTQYF. The CDR3 DNA follows: TGTGCCAGCAGTCGACTAGCGGGGGGGCCAAATACGCAGTATTTT. The complete variable domain, with remaining parts taken from reference TRBV28 and TRBJ2-3, reads DVKVTQSSRYLVKRTGEKVFLECVQDMDHENMFWYRQDPGLGLRLIYFSYDVKMKEKGDIPEGYSVSREKKERFSLILESASTNQTSMYLCASSRLAGGPNTQYFGPGTRLTVL.

The CDR3 nucleotides are TGCGCCAGCAGCTTTATCCAGGGTGGAAATGAGCAGTTCTTC. Amino acids: CASSFIQGGNEQFF. The chain employs TRBV5-1 and TRBJ2-1, with TRBD1 as a possible D gene (5 bases). Trimming took 2 bases from V and 7 from J, leaving 13 bases between them. The germline CDR1 and CDR2 sequences are SGHRS and YFSETQ. This CDR3 region has 14 residues.

This clone was picked up a small number of times. This chain uses TRBV7-8 with TRBJ1-5; perhaps TRBD1 as D (6 bases). Trimming shortened V by 4 bases and J by 2 bases, and 12 bases separated the two germline ends. CDR1 and CDR2 (germline): SGHVS, FQNEAQ. The CDR3 has 15 residues. CDR3 residues: CASSSMRQGNQPQHF. The CDR3, as DNA: TGTGCCAGCAGCTCGATGAGACAGGGCAATCAGCCCCAGCATTTT.

In its sample, this clone was seen a few times. The V and J genes are TRBV29-1 and TRBJ2-2; no reliable D call. Germline V lookup: CDR1 SQVTM, CDR2 ANQGSEA. With 4 bases removed from V and 5 bases from J, the gap between germline ends came to 11 bases. CDR3 size: 13 residues. This CDR3 reads CSVGRQITGELFF. The CDR3 DNA reads TGCAGCGTTGGACGGCAGATAACCGGGGAGCTGTTTTTT.